This T cell receptor beta chain appears in the sequencing data of a study of cytotoxic CD8 clonotypes in ibrutinib-treated CLL. Germline CDR1 and CDR2: LNHDA and SQIVND (reference sequence). The CDR3 contains 13 residues. V was clipped by 1 base and J by 5 bases, with 6 bases between them. The table came from immunoSEQ multiplex PCR; TCRdb's copy has only in-frame clones and leaves some out. This table has roughly 150,000 clones, about 80% appearing once. The sample was PBMCs, taken after 24 months of ibrutinib treatment. This clonotype originated in a human donor with chronic lymphocytic leukemia. The chain is built from TRBV19 and TRBJ2-1; D gene uncertain. The CDR3 protein is CASSIGYHNEQFF. The CDR3 DNA is TGTGCCAGTAGTATAGGCTACCACAATGAGCAGTTCTTC. The variable domain in full, with the rest retrieved from reference TRBV19 and TRBJ2-1, is DGGITQSPKYLFRKEGQNVTLSCEQNLNHDAMYWYRQDPGQGLRLIYYSQIVNDFQKGDIAEGYSVSREKKESFPLTVTSAQKNPTAFYLCASSIGYHNEQFFGPGTRLTVL.